This T cell receptor beta chain was documented in a study of shared clonotypes between healthy human individuals. Each of the donors was a healthy adult who was HIV-negative and had not had a recent acute infection or vaccination. The repertoire was sequenced with immunoSEQ multiplex PCR; TCRdb's copy has only in-frame clones and lacks some. The data hold approximately 2.3 million clones, with approximately 95% observed a single time. The CDR3 is made up of 13 amino acids. V shed 4 bases and J shed 3 bases, with 13 bases lying between them. Per the germline V gene, CDR1 is SQVTM and CDR2 is ANQGSEA. This TCR came from a man aged 18 to 30 in good health. Some clones in this sample may be carry-over from other donors' samples. The J gene is TRBJ2-7, the V gene TRBV29-1; weak D call: TRBD1 (6 bases). Sequences were obtained from naive CD4+ T cells from PBMCs. Subset meaning: CD45RA+ positively selected. This CDR3 is CSVARTANYEQYF. The CDR3 region has the DNA TGCAGCGTTGCGAGGACAGCAAACTACGAGCAGTACTTC.